This T cell receptor beta chain comes out of a study of beta chain features in type 1 diabetes. Sequencing targeted expressed TCRB transcripts, as all isolated RNA had been reverse transcribed. The average output of naive, central memory and regulatory T cell samples was approximately 3.7 million reads. Clones were read by immunoSEQ multiplex PCR, and TCRdb kept only the in-frame ones, dropping some. The sample has some 370,000 clones, 8.5% to 10% seen once; the top ten hold approximately 0.55%. Germline assignment: CDR1 SGHNT and CDR2 YYREEE (reference sequence). The V segment lost 2 bases and the J segment 6 bases; nucleotides outside the gene matches: 4. This CDR3 is 13 amino acids long. Study results and limitations: The study found that naive, central memory and Treg TCRB repertoires appeared more similar in patients than in healthy donors. More deletions and fewer insertions at VDJ junctions were seen in type 1 diabetes patients. Shorter templates may be favored by PCR, equally so in patients and controls. TCRB CDR3 length was moderately but significantly reduced in all four CD4+ subsets of Type 1 diabetes patients.

As regards this clone: Its cognate antigen is unknown.

The chain employs TRBV5-4 and TRBJ2-7, with 8 bases that match TRBD1. The sample taken for sequencing was central memory CD4+ T cells from blood. The sequence derives from a man aged 25 to 40 with type 1 diabetes. The CDR3 sequence: CASSFGQGVEQYF. CDR3 nucleotide sequence: TGTGCCAGCAGCTTCGGACAGGGCGTCGAGCAGTACTTC.